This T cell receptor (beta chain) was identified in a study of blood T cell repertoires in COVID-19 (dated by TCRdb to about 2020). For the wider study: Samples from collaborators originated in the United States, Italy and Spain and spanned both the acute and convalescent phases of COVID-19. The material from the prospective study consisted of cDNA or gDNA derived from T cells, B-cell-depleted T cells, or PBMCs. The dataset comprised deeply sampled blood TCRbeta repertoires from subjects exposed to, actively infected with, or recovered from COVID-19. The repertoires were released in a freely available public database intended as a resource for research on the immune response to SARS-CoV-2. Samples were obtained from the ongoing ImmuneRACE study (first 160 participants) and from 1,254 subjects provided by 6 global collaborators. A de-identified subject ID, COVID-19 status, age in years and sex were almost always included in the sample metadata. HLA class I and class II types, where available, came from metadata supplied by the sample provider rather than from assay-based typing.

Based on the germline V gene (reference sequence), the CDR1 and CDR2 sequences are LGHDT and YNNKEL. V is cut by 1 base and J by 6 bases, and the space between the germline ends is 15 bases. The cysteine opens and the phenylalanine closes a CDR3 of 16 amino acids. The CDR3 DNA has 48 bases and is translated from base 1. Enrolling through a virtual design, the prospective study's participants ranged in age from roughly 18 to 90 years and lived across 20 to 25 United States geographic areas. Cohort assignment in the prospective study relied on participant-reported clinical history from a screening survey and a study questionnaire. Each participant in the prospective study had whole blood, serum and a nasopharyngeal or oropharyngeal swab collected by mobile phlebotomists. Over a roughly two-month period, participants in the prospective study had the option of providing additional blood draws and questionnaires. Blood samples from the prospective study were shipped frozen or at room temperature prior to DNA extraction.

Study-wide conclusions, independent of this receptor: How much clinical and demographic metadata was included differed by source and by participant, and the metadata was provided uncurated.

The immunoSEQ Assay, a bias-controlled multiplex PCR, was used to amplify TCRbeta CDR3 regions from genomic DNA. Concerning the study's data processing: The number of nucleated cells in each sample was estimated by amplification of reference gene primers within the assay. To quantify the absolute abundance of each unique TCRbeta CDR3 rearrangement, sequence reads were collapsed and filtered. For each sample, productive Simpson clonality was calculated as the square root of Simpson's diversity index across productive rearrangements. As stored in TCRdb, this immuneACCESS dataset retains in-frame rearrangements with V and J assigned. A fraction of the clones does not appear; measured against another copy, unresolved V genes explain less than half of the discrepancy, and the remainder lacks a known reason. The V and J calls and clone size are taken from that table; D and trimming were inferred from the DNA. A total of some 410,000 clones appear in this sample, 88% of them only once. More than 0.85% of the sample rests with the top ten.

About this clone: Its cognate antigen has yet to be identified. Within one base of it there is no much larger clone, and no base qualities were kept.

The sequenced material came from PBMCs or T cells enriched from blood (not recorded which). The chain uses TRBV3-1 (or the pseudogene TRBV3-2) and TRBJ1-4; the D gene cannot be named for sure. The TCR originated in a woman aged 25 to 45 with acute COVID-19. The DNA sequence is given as TGTGCCAGCAGCCAAGTGCTCCGTGGTGGGCATGAAAAACTGTTTTTT. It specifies CASSQVLRGGHEKLFF.